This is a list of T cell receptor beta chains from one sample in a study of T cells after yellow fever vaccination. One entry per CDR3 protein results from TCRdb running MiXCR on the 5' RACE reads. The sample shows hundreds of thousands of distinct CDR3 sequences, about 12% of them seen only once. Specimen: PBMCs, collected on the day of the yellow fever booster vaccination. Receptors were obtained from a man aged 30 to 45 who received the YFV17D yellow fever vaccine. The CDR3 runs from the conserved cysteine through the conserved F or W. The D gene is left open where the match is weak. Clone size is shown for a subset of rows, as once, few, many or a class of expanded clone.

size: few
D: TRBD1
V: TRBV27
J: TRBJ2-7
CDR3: CASSSGQVLREQYF
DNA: TGTGCCAGCAGTTCGGGACAGGTCCTCCGGGAGCAGTACTTC

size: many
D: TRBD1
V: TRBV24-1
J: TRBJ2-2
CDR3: CATSDSGQAGELFF
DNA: TGTGCCACCAGTGATTCTGGACAGGCTGGGGAGCTGTTTTTT

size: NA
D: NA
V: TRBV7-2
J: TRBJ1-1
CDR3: CASSSTGISNTEAFF
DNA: TGTGCCAGCAGTTCTACCGGGATTAGTAACACTGAAGCTTTCTTT

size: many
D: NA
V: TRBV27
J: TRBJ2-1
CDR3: CASSSDGGAYNEQFF
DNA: TGTGCCAGCAGTAGCGATGGGGGGGCGTACAATGAGCAGTTCTTC

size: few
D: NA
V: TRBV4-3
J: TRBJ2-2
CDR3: CASSQEHSPSGELFF
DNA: TGCGCCAGCAGCCAAGAGCACAGCCCCTCCGGGGAGCTGTTTTTT

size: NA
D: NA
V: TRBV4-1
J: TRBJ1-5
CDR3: CASSQQGRGKSNQPQHF
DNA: TGCGCCAGCAGCCAACAAGGCAGGGGAAAAAGCAATCAGCCCCAGCATTTT

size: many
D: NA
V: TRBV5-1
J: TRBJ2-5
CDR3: CASSLPGETQYF
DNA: TGCGCCAGCAGCCTCCCCGGGGAGACCCAGTACTTC

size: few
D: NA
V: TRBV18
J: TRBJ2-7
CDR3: CASSPVFPSSYEQYF
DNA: TGTGCCAGCTCACCAGTTTTCCCGAGCTCCTACGAGCAGTACTTC

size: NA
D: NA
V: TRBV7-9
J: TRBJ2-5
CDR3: CASSFVSGVQETQYF
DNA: TGTGCCAGCAGCTTTGTAAGCGGAGTCCAAGAGACCCAGTACTTC

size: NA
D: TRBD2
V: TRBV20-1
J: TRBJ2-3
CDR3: CSATREVDTQYF
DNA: TGCAGTGCTACACGGGAGGTAGATACGCAGTATTTT

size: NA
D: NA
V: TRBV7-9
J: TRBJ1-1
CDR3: CASSLEGVTEAFF
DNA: TGTGCCAGCAGCTTAGAGGGGGTCACTGAAGCTTTCTTT

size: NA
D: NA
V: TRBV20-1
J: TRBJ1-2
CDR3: CSAPRTNYGYTF
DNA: TGCAGTGCCCCCCGGACAAACTATGGCTACACCTTC

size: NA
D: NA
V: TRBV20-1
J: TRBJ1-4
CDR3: CSAIETRTNEKLFF
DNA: TGCAGTGCTATCGAAACGAGGACTAATGAAAAACTGTTTTTT

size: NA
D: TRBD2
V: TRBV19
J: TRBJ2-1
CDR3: CASSSLAGGQGDEQFF
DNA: TGTGCCAGTAGTTCACTAGCGGGAGGTCAGGGCGATGAGCAGTTCTTC

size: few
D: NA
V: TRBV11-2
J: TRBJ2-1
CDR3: CASSLDPAGYNEQFF
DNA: TGTGCCAGCAGCTTAGACCCAGCGGGCTACAATGAGCAGTTCTTC

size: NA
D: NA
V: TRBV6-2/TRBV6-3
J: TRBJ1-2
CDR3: CASSYSDNPYGYTF
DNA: TGTGCCAGCAGTTACTCGGACAACCCCTATGGCTACACCTTC

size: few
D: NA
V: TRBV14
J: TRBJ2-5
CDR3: CASSQGEHPWETQYF
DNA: TGTGCCAGCAGCCAAGGTGAACACCCCTGGGAGACCCAGTACTTC

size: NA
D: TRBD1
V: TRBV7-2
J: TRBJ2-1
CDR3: CASSFDGDRGRNEQFF
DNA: TGTGCCAGCAGCTTTGACGGGGACAGGGGGCGTAATGAGCAGTTCTTC

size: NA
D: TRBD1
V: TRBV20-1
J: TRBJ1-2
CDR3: CSATDPGTAASSNYGYTF
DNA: TGCAGTGCTACAGACCCCGGGACAGCAGCGTCCTCTAACTATGGCTACACCTTC

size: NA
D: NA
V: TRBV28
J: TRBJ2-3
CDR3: CASKWGRDGDTQYF
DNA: TGTGCCAGCAAATGGGGCAGGGATGGAGATACGCAGTATTTT

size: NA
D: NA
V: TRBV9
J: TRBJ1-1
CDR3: CASSPTLGVGWTEAFF
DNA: TGTGCCAGCAGCCCAACCCTCGGGGTTGGGTGGACTGAAGCTTTCTTT

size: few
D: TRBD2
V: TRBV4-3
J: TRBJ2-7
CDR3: CASSQDGGGRGEQYF
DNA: TGCGCCAGCAGCCAAGATGGCGGGGGGCGTGGCGAGCAGTACTTC

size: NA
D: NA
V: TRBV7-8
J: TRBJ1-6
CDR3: CASSLSYNSPLHF
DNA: TGTGCCAGCAGCTTATCCTATAATTCACCCCTCCACTTT

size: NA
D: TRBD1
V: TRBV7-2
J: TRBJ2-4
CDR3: CASSLVRGQGNIQYF
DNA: TGTGCCAGCAGCTTAGTCCGGGGACAGGGAAACATTCAGTACTTC

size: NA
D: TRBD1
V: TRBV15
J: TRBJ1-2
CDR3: CATSIPRAGGQSF
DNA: TGTGCCACCAGTATCCCCCGGGCGGGGGGACAGTCCTTC

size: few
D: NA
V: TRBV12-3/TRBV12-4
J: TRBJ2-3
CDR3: CASTTDLLPTDTQYF
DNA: TGTGCCAGCACCACGGACTTGTTACCCACAGATACGCAGTATTTT

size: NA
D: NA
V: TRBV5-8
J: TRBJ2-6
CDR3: CASSLVLPTGANVLTF
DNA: TGTGCCAGCAGCTTGGTTCTACCCACTGGGGCCAACGTCCTGACTTTC

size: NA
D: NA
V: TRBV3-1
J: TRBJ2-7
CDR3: CASSQENTYEQYF
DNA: TGTGCCAGCAGCCAGGAGAACACCTACGAGCAGTACTTC

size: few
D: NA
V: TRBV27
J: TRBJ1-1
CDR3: CASNELTGNRAFF
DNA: TGTGCCAGCAACGAACTTACAGGGAATCGGGCTTTCTTT

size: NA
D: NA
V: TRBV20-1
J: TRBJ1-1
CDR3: CSARGVRVTEAFF
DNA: TGCAGTGCTAGAGGGGTCAGGGTCACTGAAGCTTTCTTT

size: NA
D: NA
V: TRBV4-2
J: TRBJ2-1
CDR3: CASSPGPPSYNEQFF
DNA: TGTGCCAGCAGCCCCGGGCCGCCCTCCTACAATGAGCAGTTCTTC

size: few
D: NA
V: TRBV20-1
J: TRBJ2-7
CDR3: CSARAPRIYEQYF
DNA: TGCAGTGCTAGAGCCCCTCGTATCTACGAGCAGTACTTC

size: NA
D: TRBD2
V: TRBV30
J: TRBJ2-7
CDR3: CAWRVAGEYEQYF
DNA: TGTGCCTGGAGAGTAGCGGGAGAATACGAGCAGTACTTC

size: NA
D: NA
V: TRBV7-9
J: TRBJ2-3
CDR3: CASLPKDGIETDTQYF
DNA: TGTGCCAGCCTACCGAAAGATGGGATAGAAACAGATACGCAGTATTTT

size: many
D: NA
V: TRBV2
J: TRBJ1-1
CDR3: CASSLGAINTEAFF
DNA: TGTGCCAGCAGCCTTGGGGCCATCAACACTGAAGCTTTCTTT

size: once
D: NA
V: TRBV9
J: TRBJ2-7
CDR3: CASSVATGAVHEQYF
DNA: TGTGCCAGCAGCGTAGCTACCGGGGCCGTCCACGAGCAGTACTTC

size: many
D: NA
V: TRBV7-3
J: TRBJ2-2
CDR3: CASSPGLTGELFF
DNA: TGTGCCAGCAGCCCTGGGTTAACCGGGGAGCTGTTTTTT

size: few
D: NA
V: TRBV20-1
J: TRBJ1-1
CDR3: CSAQKRGADTEAFF
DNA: TGCAGTGCTCAAAAGAGGGGGGCAGACACTGAAGCTTTCTTT

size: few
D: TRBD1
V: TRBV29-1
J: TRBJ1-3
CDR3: CSVEGRGTGGFSGNTIYF
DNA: TGCAGCGTTGAGGGTAGAGGGACAGGGGGATTTTCTGGAAACACCATATATTTT

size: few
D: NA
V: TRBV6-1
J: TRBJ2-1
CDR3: CASSQIQGAYNEQFF
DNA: TGTGCCAGCAGTCAAATCCAGGGTGCCTACAATGAGCAGTTCTTC